This is a list of T cell receptor beta chains from one sample in a study of response to subunit inactivated influenza vaccine. TCRdb analysed the RT-PCR reads with MiXCR anew, one entry per CDR3 protein. The sample yields around 250,000 distinct CDR3 sequences, 10% to 15% seen once. The input for sequencing was non-naive T cells sorted from PBMCs, taken 14 to 15 days before vaccination. These receptors all stem from a man aged 45-60 years who received an inactivated influenza vaccine. Each CDR3 is given with its conserved first and last residue. Each record gives: V gene, clone size, D gene, J gene, CDR3 DNA, CDR3 protein. A D gene is named only where the DNA matches it firmly. The size of a clone is reported for some rows only, either as once, few or many, or as a class for expanded clones.

V gene: TRBV20-1; clone size: .; D gene: TRBD1; J gene: TRBJ1-2; CDR3 DNA: TGCAGTGCTAGAGATAGGGGGCGGAGGTTCTCCCTCTATGGCTACACCTTC; CDR3 protein: CSARDRGRRFSLYGYTF
V gene: TRBV20-1; clone size: many; D gene: .; J gene: TRBJ1-2; CDR3 DNA: TGCAGTGCTAAACCCCCGTCAGGAGGAAACTATGGCTACACCTTC; CDR3 protein: CSAKPPSGGNYGYTF
V gene: TRBV28; clone size: .; D gene: .; J gene: TRBJ2-6; CDR3 DNA: TGTGCCAGCAGTTTACGACTGTCCCCCCACTCTGGGGCCAACGTCCTGACTTTC; CDR3 protein: CASSLRLSPHSGANVLTF
V gene: TRBV3-1; clone size: .; D gene: TRBD1; J gene: TRBJ1-3; CDR3 DNA: TGTGCCAGCAGCCTTTCCGGGACAGGGGGCTCCACTACGCGGAACACCATATATTTT; CDR3 protein: CASSLSGTGGSTTRNTIYF
V gene: TRBV5-5; clone size: few; D gene: .; J gene: TRBJ1-4; CDR3 DNA: TGTGCCAGCATTACTTTCCCAGGGGCTAATGAAAAACTGTTTTTT; CDR3 protein: CASITFPGANEKLFF
V gene: TRBV6-1; clone size: .; D gene: TRBD1; J gene: TRBJ2-5; CDR3 DNA: TGTGCCAGCAGCGGACAGGGTGGAGAGACCCAGTACTTC; CDR3 protein: CASSGQGGETQYF
V gene: TRBV20-1; clone size: few; D gene: .; J gene: TRBJ2-1; CDR3 DNA: TGCAGTGCTAGAGATGCGAGGGGGACATATTACAATGAGCAGTTCTTC; CDR3 protein: CSARDARGTYYNEQFF
V gene: TRBV29-1; clone size: many; D gene: TRBD2; J gene: TRBJ2-1; CDR3 DNA: TGCAGCGTTGAAGATCGGCTAGCGGGAGTAGGTGAGCAGTTCTTC; CDR3 protein: CSVEDRLAGVGEQFF
V gene: TRBV20-1; clone size: many; D gene: TRBD2; J gene: TRBJ2-1; CDR3 DNA: TGCAGTGCTACGAACCAACTACTGACTAGCGGGGGGAGGGATGAGCAGTTCTTC; CDR3 protein: CSATNQLLTSGGRDEQFF
V gene: TRBV12-3/TRBV12-4; clone size: .; D gene: .; J gene: TRBJ2-7; CDR3 DNA: TGTGCCAGCAGTTTAACCGGGGGCGCGTCCTACGAGCAGTACTTC; CDR3 protein: CASSLTGGASYEQYF
V gene: TRBV6-5; clone size: .; D gene: .; J gene: TRBJ2-1; CDR3 DNA: TGTGCCAGCAGTTACACCTCCCGCAGGTACAATGAGCAGTTCTTC; CDR3 protein: CASSYTSRRYNEQFF
V gene: TRBV7-2; clone size: few; D gene: .; J gene: TRBJ2-5; CDR3 DNA: TGTGCCAGCAGCCGAACTCCACAAGAGACCCAGTACTTC; CDR3 protein: CASSRTPQETQYF
V gene: TRBV12-3/TRBV12-4; clone size: many; D gene: TRBD1; J gene: TRBJ2-2; CDR3 DNA: TGTGCCAGCAGGCCCGGGACAGCGAACACCGGGGAGCTGTTTTTT; CDR3 protein: CASRPGTANTGELFF
V gene: TRBV7-6; clone size: .; D gene: TRBD2; J gene: TRBJ2-1; CDR3 DNA: TGTGCCAGCAGCTTAGTACCTAGCGGGGCCTCCCGCTACAATGAGCAGTTCTTC; CDR3 protein: CASSLVPSGASRYNEQFF
V gene: TRBV11-2; clone size: .; D gene: TRBD2; J gene: TRBJ2-1; CDR3 DNA: TGTGCCAGCAGCTTAGCCCACGGGAGGGCCCCCAATGAGCAGTTCTTC; CDR3 protein: CASSLAHGRAPNEQFF
V gene: TRBV5-1; clone size: many; D gene: .; J gene: TRBJ2-1; CDR3 DNA: TGCGCCAGCAGCTTGGGTAGCTCCTACAATGAGCAGTTCTTC; CDR3 protein: CASSLGSSYNEQFF
V gene: TRBV18; clone size: few; D gene: TRBD2; J gene: TRBJ2-3; CDR3 DNA: TGTGCCAGCTCACCCACTAGCGGGAGCCTGTTTAGCACAGATACGCAGTATTTT; CDR3 protein: CASSPTSGSLFSTDTQYF
V gene: TRBV28; clone size: .; D gene: TRBD1; J gene: TRBJ2-3; CDR3 DNA: TGTGCCAGCAGTTCGGGACAGGGGGCAGATCAGCCCCAGTATTTT; CDR3 protein: CASSSGQGADQPQYF
V gene: TRBV14; clone size: few; D gene: .; J gene: TRBJ2-3; CDR3 DNA: TGTGCCAGCAGCAAAGAGGTGGGCTCGGCGTACACAGATACGCAGTATTTT; CDR3 protein: CASSKEVGSAYTDTQYF
V gene: TRBV7-8; clone size: .; D gene: .; J gene: TRBJ1-4; CDR3 DNA: TGTGCCAGCAGCTTAGGGGAGGGACCAGCAACTAATGAAAAACTGTTTTTT; CDR3 protein: CASSLGEGPATNEKLFF
V gene: TRBV25-1; clone size: .; D gene: .; J gene: TRBJ2-5; CDR3 DNA: TGTGCCAGCAGTGGACAGGGTAGCGGCCAAGAGACCCAGTACTTC; CDR3 protein: CASSGQGSGQETQYF
V gene: TRBV7-9; clone size: few; D gene: .; J gene: TRBJ1-4; CDR3 DNA: TGTGCCAGCAGCTCCACGGTCGAACCAACTAATGAAAAACTGTTTTTT; CDR3 protein: CASSSTVEPTNEKLFF
V gene: TRBV6-1; clone size: few; D gene: TRBD2; J gene: TRBJ2-5; CDR3 DNA: TGTGCCAGCAGTGATACTAGCGGGGGGCAAGAGACCCAGTACTTC; CDR3 protein: CASSDTSGGQETQYF
V gene: TRBV4-3; clone size: .; D gene: TRBD2; J gene: TRBJ2-7; CDR3 DNA: TGCGCCAGCAGCTCCAGTAGCGGGGCGAGTATCCACGAGCAGTACTTC; CDR3 protein: CASSSSSGASIHEQYF
V gene: TRBV3-1; clone size: many; D gene: .; J gene: TRBJ2-2; CDR3 DNA: TGTGCCAGCAGGACGTACACCGGGGAGCTGTTTTTT; CDR3 protein: CASRTYTGELFF
V gene: TRBV21-1; clone size: few; D gene: .; J gene: TRBJ2-6; CDR3 DNA: TGTGCCAGCAGCAAATACCTCTCTGGGGCCAACGTCCTGACTTTC; CDR3 protein: CASSKYLSGANVLTF
V gene: TRBV10-3; clone size: few; D gene: .; J gene: TRBJ1-1; CDR3 DNA: TGTGCCATCAGTGAGGTTGGAGGCCAGGCCACTGAAGCTTTCTTT; CDR3 protein: CAISEVGGQATEAFF
V gene: TRBV4-2; clone size: .; D gene: .; J gene: TRBJ2-2; CDR3 DNA: TGTGCCAGCAGCCAAGAGGGGAACACCGGGGAGCTGTTTTTT; CDR3 protein: CASSQEGNTGELFF
V gene: TRBV9; clone size: many; D gene: .; J gene: TRBJ2-7; CDR3 DNA: TGTGCCAGCAGCGTAGGACCGCCACCTTCCTACGAGCAGTACTTC; CDR3 protein: CASSVGPPPSYEQYF
V gene: TRBV7-3; clone size: few; D gene: .; J gene: TRBJ1-1; CDR3 DNA: TGTGCCAGCAGCCGTACGGGGAACCGAGAAGCTTTCTTT; CDR3 protein: CASSRTGNREAFF
V gene: TRBV28; clone size: few; D gene: .; J gene: TRBJ2-7; CDR3 DNA: TGTGCCAGCAGTCCCTGGGGACAGAACGGAGGAGGGGGGCAGTACTTC; CDR3 protein: CASSPWGQNGGGGQYF
V gene: TRBV5-1; clone size: .; D gene: .; J gene: TRBJ1-3; CDR3 DNA: TGCGCCAGCAGCTTGGATGCGGAAAACACCATATATTTT; CDR3 protein: CASSLDAENTIYF
V gene: TRBV20-1; clone size: many; D gene: .; J gene: TRBJ2-2; CDR3 DNA: TGCAGTGCTAGAGGACTAGTGAACACCGGGGAGCTGTTTTTT; CDR3 protein: CSARGLVNTGELFF
V gene: TRBV10-3; clone size: many; D gene: .; J gene: TRBJ2-2; CDR3 DNA: TGTGCCGTATCGGGTCGCGACGGCGGGGAGCTGTTTTTT; CDR3 protein: CAVSGRDGGELFF
V gene: TRBV5-1; clone size: many; D gene: .; J gene: TRBJ2-5; CDR3 DNA: TGCGCCAGCAGCTTAGGGGACAACCAAGAGACCCAGTACTTC; CDR3 protein: CASSLGDNQETQYF
V gene: TRBV27; clone size: few; D gene: .; J gene: TRBJ1-6; CDR3 DNA: TGTGCCAGCAGTTCCCTAGGCCGATATTCACCCCTCCACTTT; CDR3 protein: CASSSLGRYSPLHF
V gene: TRBV7-2; clone size: many; D gene: TRBD1; J gene: TRBJ1-3; CDR3 DNA: TGTGCCAGCAGCTTAGACAGGGGCTCTGGAAACACCATATATTTT; CDR3 protein: CASSLDRGSGNTIYF
V gene: TRBV12-3/TRBV12-4; clone size: many; D gene: TRBD2; J gene: TRBJ2-1; CDR3 DNA: TGTGCCAGCAGTGTAGCGGGGGGCCGCTCCTACAATGAGCAGTTCTTC; CDR3 protein: CASSVAGGRSYNEQFF
V gene: TRBV28; clone size: few; D gene: TRBD2; J gene: TRBJ2-5; CDR3 DNA: TGTGCCAGCAGGCTTAGCGGGAGAAAAGAGACCCAGTACTTC; CDR3 protein: CASRLSGRKETQYF
V gene: TRBV12-3/TRBV12-4; clone size: few; D gene: TRBD2; J gene: TRBJ2-2; CDR3 DNA: TGTGCCAGCAGTTTAGATAGCGGGAGGCCTCACGGGGAGCTGTTTTTT; CDR3 protein: CASSLDSGRPHGELFF
V gene: TRBV7-9; clone size: many; D gene: .; J gene: TRBJ2-1; CDR3 DNA: TGTGCCAGCAGCGTAGGAACTTTTTACAATGAGCAGTTCTTC; CDR3 protein: CASSVGTFYNEQFF
V gene: TRBV5-6; clone size: few; D gene: .; J gene: TRBJ2-2; CDR3 DNA: TGTGCCAGCAGCTTGGGGACGAGCGTATATGATTCCGGGGAGCTGTTTTTT; CDR3 protein: CASSLGTSVYDSGELFF
V gene: TRBV12-3/TRBV12-4; clone size: .; D gene: TRBD2; J gene: TRBJ2-5; CDR3 DNA: TGTGCCAGCAGTTTAAGGCTCGCGGGAGTCGGGACCCAGTACTTC; CDR3 protein: CASSLRLAGVGTQYF
V gene: TRBV5-1; clone size: few; D gene: .; J gene: TRBJ1-1; CDR3 DNA: TGCGCCAGCAGCTTGGGCGGGAGTCGGTGGAACACTGAAGCTTTCTTT; CDR3 protein: CASSLGGSRWNTEAFF
V gene: TRBV6-2/TRBV6-3; clone size: few; D gene: .; J gene: TRBJ2-3; CDR3 DNA: TGTGCCAGCAGTCCGCCCCTGACAGGCAACAGCTATACGCAGTATTTT; CDR3 protein: CASSPPLTGNSYTQYF
V gene: TRBV21-1; clone size: .; D gene: .; J gene: TRBJ2-1; CDR3 DNA: TGTGCCAGCAGCAAATCACGGACTAGCGGGGTGTACAATGAGCAGTTCTTC; CDR3 protein: CASSKSRTSGVYNEQFF
V gene: TRBV5-1; clone size: .; D gene: TRBD2; J gene: TRBJ2-3; CDR3 DNA: TGCGCCAGCAGCTTGGGGGGGACTAGCCCCTCTAGCACAGATACGCAGTATTTT; CDR3 protein: CASSLGGTSPSSTDTQYF